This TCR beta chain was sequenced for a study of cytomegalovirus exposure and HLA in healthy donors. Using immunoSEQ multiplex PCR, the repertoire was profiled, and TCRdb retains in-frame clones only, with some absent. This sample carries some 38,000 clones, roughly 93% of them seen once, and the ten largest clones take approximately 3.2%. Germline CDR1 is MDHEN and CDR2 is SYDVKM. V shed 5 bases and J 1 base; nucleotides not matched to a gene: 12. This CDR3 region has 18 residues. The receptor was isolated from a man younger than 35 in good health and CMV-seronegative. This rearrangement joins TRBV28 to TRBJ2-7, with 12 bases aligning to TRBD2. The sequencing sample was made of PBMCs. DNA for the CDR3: TGTGCCAGCAGTGCCAAACCGGGACTAGCGGGCACTTCCTACGAGCAGTACTTC. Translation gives CASSAKPGLAGTSYEQYF.